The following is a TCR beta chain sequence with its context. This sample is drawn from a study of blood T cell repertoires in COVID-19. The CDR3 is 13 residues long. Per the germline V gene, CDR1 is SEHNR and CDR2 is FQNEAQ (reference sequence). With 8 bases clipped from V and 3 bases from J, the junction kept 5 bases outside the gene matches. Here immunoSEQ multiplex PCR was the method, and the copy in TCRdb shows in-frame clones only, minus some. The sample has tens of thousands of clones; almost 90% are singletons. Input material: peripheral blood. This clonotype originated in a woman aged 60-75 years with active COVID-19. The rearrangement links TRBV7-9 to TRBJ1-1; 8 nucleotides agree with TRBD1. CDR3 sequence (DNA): TGTGCCAGCGGGTACAGGGGGTACACTGAAGCTTTCTTT. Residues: CASGYRGYTEAFF.